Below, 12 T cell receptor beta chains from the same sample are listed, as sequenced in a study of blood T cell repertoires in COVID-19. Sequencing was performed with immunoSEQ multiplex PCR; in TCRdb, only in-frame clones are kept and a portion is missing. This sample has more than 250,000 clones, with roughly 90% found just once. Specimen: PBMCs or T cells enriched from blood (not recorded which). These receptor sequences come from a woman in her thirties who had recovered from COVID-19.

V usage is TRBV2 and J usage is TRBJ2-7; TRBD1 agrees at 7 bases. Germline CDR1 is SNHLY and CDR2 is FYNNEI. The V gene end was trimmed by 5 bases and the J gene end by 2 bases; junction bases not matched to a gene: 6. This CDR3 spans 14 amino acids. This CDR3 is CASSKDRRTYEQYF. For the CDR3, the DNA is TGTGCCAGCAGTAAGGACAGGCGGACCTACGAGCAGTACTTC. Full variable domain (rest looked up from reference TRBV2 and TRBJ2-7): EPEVTQTPSHQVTQMGQEVILRCVPISNHLYFYWYRQILGQKVEFLVSFYNNEISEKSEIFDDQFSVERPDGSNFTLKIRSTKLEDSAMYFCASSKDRRTYEQYFGPGTRLTVT.

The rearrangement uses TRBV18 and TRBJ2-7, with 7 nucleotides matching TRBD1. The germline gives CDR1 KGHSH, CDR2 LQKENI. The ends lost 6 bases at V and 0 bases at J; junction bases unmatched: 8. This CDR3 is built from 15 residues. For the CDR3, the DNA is TGTGCCAGCTCGCGTACGGGACAGAGCTCCTACGAGCAGTACTTC. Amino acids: CASSRTGQSSYEQYF.

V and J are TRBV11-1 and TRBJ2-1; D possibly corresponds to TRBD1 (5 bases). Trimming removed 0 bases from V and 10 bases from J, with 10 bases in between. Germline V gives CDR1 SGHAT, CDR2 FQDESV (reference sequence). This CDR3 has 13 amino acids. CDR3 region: CASSLALGPEQFF. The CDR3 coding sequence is TGTGCCAGCAGCTTAGCGCTGGGGCCCGAGCAGTTCTTC.

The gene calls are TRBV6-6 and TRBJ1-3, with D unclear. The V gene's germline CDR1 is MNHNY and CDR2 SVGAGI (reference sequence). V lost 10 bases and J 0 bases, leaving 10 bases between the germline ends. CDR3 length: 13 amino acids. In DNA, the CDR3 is TGTGCCACAACGCGGGGCTCTGGAAACACCATATATTTT. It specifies CATTRGSGNTIYF.

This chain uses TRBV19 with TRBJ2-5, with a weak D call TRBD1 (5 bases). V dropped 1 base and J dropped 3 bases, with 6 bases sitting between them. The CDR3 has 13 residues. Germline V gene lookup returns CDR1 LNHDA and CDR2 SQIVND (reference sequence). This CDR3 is CASSIGQKETQYF. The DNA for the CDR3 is TGTGCCAGTAGTATAGGACAGAAAGAGACCCAGTACTTC.

CDR3 sequence (DNA): TGTGCCAGCAGTTTGAAGGGGGCGCGCACTGAAGCTTTCTTT. Protein product: CASSLKGARTEAFF. The V and J genes are TRBV27 and TRBJ1-1; 7 bases map to TRBD1. CDR1 and CDR2 from the germline V gene are MNHEY and SMNVEV (reference sequence). The V and J ends lost 3 bases and 4 bases, in that order; junction bases with no gene match: 5. The CDR3 is 14 residues long.

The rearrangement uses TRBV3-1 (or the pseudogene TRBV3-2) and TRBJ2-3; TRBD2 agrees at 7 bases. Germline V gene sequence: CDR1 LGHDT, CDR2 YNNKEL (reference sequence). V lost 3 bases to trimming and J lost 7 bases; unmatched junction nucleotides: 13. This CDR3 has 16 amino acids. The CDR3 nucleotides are TGTGCCAGCAGCCACGCCCCTGGCGGGAGTAGCTATACGCAGTATTTT. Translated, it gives CASSHAPGGSSYTQYF.

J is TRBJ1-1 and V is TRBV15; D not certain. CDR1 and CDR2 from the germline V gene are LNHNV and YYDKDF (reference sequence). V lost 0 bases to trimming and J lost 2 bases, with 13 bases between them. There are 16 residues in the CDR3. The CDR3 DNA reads TGTGCCACCAGCAGAGATCGAGTCAGGACTAACACTGAAGCTTTCTTT. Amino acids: CATSRDRVRTNTEAFF.

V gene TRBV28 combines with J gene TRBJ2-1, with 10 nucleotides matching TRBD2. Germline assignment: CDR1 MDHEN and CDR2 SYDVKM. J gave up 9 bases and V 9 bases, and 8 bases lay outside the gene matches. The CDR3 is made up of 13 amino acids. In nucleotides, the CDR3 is TGTGCCAGTGGCCTAGCGGGAGCCTCTGAGCAGTTCTTC. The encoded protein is CASGLAGASEQFF.

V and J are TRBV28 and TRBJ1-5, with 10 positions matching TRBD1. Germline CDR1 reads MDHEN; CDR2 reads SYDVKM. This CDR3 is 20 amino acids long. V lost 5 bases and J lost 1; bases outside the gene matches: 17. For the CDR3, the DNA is TGTGCCAGCAGTCCACCGCCAGGACAGGGGGGTATTGGGAGCAATCAGCCCCAGCATTTT. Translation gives CASSPPPGQGGIGSNQPQHF.

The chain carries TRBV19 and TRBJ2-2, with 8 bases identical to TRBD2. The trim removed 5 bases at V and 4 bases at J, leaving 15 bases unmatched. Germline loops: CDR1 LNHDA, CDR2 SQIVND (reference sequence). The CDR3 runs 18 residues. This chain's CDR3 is CASSGLPGTGGPTGELFF. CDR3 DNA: TGTGCCAGTAGTGGCCTCCCGGGGACGGGGGGGCCCACCGGGGAGCTGTTTTTT.

The CDR3 sequence is CASGGGHNYGYTF. The CDR3 DNA reads TGTGCCAGCGGCGGGGGGCACAACTATGGCTACACCTTC. This chain uses TRBV9 with TRBJ1-2; tentative D call: TRBD1 (6 bases). CDR3 length: 13 amino acids. Trimming took 7 bases from V and 2 from J, leaving 12 bases between them. Looked up from germline, CDR1 is SGDLS and CDR2 is YYNGEE.